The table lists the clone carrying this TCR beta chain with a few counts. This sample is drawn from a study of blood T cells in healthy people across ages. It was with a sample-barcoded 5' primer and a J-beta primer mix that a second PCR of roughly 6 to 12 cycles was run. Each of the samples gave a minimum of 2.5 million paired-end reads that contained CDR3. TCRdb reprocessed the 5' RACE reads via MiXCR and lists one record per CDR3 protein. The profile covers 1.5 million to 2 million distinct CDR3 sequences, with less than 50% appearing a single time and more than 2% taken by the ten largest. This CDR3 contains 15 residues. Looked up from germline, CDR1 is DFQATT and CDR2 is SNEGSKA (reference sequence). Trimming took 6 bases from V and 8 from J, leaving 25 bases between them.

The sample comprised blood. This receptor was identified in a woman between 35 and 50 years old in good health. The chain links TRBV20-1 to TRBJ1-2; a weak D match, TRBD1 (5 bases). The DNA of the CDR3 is TGCAGTGCGAGCTCCAACCGGGGCAGGGAATACGGCTACACCTTC. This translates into CSASSNRGREYGYTF.